This TCR beta chain was found in a study of T cell repertoires in cytomegalovirus infection (dated by TCRdb to the late 2010s). At the level of the whole study: Peptide stimulations targeted recently identified HLA-C-restricted CMV epitopes, whose presentation resists viral immunomodulation, together with well-studied HLA-B-restricted epitopes. The HLA type of each donor mattered for the analysis, because public TCR beta signatures pointed to carriage of CMV infection along with the matching HLA type.

This sample was sequenced with an Illumina HiSeq 1500. TCRdb passed the public sequencing reads through fastp at Q25 and MiXCR, retaining productive beta sequences. Here each entry gathers all rows of one CDR3 protein and keeps the most common genes and DNA. The sample yields around 900,000 distinct CDR3 sequences; around 32% were counted once. The ten largest clones take up roughly 13% of the sample. The treatment or condition label here, explained by the study, means: in vitro stimulation with specific CMV peptide epitopes to enrich CMV-specific T cells. V lost 4 bases and J lost 4 bases; the stretch between them is 8 bases long. The CDR3 sequence holds 13 residues, the cysteine and phenylalanine included. The CDR3 DNA has 39 bases and is translated from base 1. Reading the germline V gene (reference sequence) gives CDR1 MNHEY and CDR2 SMNVEV. The research as a whole found: Carriers of CMV infection plus the relevant HLA type were discriminated by the cumulative frequency of public TCR beta family members in the study cohort and in an independent approximately 400-donor cohort. In the ex vivo response, HLA-C-restricted CMV-specific TCR beta clonotypes were dominant, and in two of eight donors the single most frequent clonotype came from this HLA-C-restricted group.

As concerns this clonotype: Its recognized antigen is unknown. Nothing much larger sits one base from this clone, and base qualities are not available.

The clonotype comes from a human donor in good health (CMV status not recorded). Some clones in this sample may be carry-over from other donors' samples. The sequence joins TRBV27 to TRBJ2-1; no confident D gene assignment can be made. Sequencing was performed on cultured CD8+ T cells from PBMCs, taken from culture after CMV antigen stimulation. The CDR3 is CASSWPTYNEQFF. The DNA is as follows: TGTGCCAGCAGTTGGCCAACTTACAATGAGCAGTTCTTC.